This record looks at one TCR beta chain sequence and its context. Its matching antigen is unknown. The sample comes from a study of blood T cells in healthy people across ages. Sample donors were healthy Caucasian individuals that came from Russia, aged about 6 to 100. Study-wide results and limits: It was the long-lived donors that had more naive CD4+ cells and higher diversity than aged donors.

The second PCR ran roughly 6 to 12 cycles with a sample-barcoded 5' primer and J-beta primers. Tagging of each cDNA molecule was performed by a template-switch adaptor with 12 random nucleotides. TCRdb re-analysed the 5' RACE reads in MiXCR, keeping a single row per CDR3 protein. Of about 1.4 million distinct CDR3 sequences in the sample, approximately 59% were seen once. The sample was blood. This TCR derives from a man between 18 and 35 years old in good health.

CDR3 nucleotide sequence: TGCGCCAGCAGCTTGGCCCAGGGTTGGAACACAGATACGCAGTATTTT. This codes for CASSLAQGWNTDTQYF. The J gene is TRBJ2-3, the V gene TRBV5-1; D may be TRBD1 (5 bases). In germline, CDR1 is SGHRS, CDR2 YFSETQ. Trimming cost V 0 bases and J 2 bases, with 13 bases left between them. This CDR3 contains 16 residues.